This T cell receptor (beta chain) is drawn from a study of tumor-infiltrating lymphocytes in oesophageal squamous cell carcinoma. TCRdb processed the PCR reads anew with MiXCR; each CDR3 protein has one entry. The sample shows almost 20,000 distinct CDR3 sequences, 40% to 50% of them seen only once. CDR1 is SGHVS and CDR2 is FNYEAQ in the germline V gene. The CDR3 is 15 residues long. Trimming shortened V by 4 bases and J by 11 bases, and 23 bases separated the two germline ends. This rearrangement joins TRBV7-6 to TRBJ2-5; D is ambiguous. The specimen sequenced was esophageal tumor tissue. The TCR comes from a male donor with esophageal squamous cell carcinoma. CDR3 DNA sequence: TGTGCCAGCAGCTGGCAAGTAATCTCCTACAATGAGCAGTACTTC. It codes for CASSWQVISYNEQYF.